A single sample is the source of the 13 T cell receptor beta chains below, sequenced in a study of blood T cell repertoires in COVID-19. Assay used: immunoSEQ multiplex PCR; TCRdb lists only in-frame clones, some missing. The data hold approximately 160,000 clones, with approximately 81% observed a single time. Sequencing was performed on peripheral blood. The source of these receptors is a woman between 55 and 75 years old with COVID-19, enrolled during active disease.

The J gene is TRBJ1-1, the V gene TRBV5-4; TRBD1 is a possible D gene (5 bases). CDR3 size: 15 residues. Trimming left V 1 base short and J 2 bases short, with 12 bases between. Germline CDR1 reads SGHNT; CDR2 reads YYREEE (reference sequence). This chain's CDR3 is CASSLIGGGNTEAFF. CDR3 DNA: TGTGCCAGCAGCTTGATTGGCGGGGGTAACACTGAAGCTTTCTTT.

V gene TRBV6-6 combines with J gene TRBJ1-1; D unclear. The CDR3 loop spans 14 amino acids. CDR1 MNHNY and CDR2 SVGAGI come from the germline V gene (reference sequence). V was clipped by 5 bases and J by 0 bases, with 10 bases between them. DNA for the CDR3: TGTGCCAGCAGTCACCGGGGTATGAACACTGAAGCTTTCTTT. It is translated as CASSHRGMNTEAFF.

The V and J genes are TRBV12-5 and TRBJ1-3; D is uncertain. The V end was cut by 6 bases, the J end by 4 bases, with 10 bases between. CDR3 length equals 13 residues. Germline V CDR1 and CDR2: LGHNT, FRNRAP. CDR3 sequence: CASGGDLGNTIYF. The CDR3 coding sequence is TGTGCTAGTGGGGGAGATCTAGGAAACACCATATATTTT. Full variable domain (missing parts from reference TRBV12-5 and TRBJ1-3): DARVTQTPRHKVTEMGQEVTMRCQPILGHNTVFWYRQTMMQGLELLAYFRNRAPLDDSGMPKDRFSAEMPDATLATLKIQPSEPRDSAVYFCASGGDLGNTIYFGEGSWLTVV.

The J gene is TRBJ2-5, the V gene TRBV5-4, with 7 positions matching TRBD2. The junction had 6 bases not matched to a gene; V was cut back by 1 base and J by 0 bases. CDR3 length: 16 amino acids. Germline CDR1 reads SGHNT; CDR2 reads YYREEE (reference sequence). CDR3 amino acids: CASSLRSGTYQETQYF. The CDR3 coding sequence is TGTGCCAGCAGCTTGCGAAGCGGGACTTACCAAGAGACCCAGTACTTC.

The CDR3 reads CASSPQSGLRTEAFF. DNA for the CDR3: TGCGCCAGCAGCCCTCAATCAGGGCTTAGGACTGAAGCTTTCTTT. The V gene is TRBV5-1, the J gene TRBJ1-1, with D tentatively TRBD1 (5 bases). Trimming left V 4 bases short and J 5 bases short, with 18 bases between. Germline loops: CDR1 SGHRS, CDR2 YFSETQ. CDR3 length: 15 amino acids.

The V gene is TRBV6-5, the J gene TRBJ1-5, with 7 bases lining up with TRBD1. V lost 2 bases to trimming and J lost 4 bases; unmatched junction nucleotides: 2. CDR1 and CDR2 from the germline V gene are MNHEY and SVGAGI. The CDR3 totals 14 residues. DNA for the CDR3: TGTGCCAGCAGTTACGCAGGGGGAAATCAGCCCCAGCATTTT. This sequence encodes CASSYAGGNQPQHF.

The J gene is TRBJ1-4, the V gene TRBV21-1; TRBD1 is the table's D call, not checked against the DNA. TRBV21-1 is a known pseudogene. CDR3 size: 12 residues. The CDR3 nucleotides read TGTGCCAGCAGGACAGTTGAGGAAAAACTGTTTTTT. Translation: CASRTVEEKLFF.

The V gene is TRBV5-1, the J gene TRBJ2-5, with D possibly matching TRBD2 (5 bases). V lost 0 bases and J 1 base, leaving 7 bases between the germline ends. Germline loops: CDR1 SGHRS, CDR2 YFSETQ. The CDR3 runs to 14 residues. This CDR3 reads CASSLGLLQETQYF. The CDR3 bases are TGCGCCAGCAGCTTGGGACTACTCCAAGAGACCCAGTACTTC. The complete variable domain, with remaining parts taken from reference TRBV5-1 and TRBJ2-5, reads KAGVTQTPRYLIKTRGQQVTLSCSPISGHRSVSWYQQTPGQGLQFLFEYFSETQRNKGNFPGRFSGRQFSNSRSEMNVSTLELGDSALYLCASSLGLLQETQYFGPGTRLLVL.

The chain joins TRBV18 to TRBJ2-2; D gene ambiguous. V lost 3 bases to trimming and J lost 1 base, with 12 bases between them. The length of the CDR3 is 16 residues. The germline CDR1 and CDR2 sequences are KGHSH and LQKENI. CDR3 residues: CASSPRQTKNTGELFF. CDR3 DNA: TGTGCCAGCTCACCCAGGCAGACAAAGAACACCGGGGAGCTGTTTTTT.

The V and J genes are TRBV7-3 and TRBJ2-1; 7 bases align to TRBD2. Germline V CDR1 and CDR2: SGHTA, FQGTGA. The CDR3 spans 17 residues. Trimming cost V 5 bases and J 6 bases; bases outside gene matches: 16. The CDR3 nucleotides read TGTGCCAGCAGCCGTACGGGAACGGGACTAACTGTCAATGAGCAGTTCTTC. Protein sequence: CASSRTGTGLTVNEQFF.

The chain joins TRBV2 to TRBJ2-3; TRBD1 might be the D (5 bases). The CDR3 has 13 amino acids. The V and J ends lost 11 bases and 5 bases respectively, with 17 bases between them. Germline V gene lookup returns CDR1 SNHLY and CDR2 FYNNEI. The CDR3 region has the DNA TGTGCCGCCAGGGTCCGTCATGGAGATACGCAGTATTTT. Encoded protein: CAARVRHGDTQYF.

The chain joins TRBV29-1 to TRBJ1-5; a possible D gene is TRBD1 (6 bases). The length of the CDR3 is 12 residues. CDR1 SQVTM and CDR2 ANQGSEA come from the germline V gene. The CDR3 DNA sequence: TGCGGGACCGGACAGCGAAACTTGCCCCAGCATTTT. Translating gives CGTGQRNLPQHF.

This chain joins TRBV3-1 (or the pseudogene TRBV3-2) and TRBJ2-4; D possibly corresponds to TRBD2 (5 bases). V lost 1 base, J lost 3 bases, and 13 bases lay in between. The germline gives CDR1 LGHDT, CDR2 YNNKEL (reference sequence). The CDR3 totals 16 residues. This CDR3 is CASSQVSHRDKNIQYF. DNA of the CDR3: TGTGCCAGCAGCCAAGTATCCCACCGGGACAAAAACATTCAGTACTTC.